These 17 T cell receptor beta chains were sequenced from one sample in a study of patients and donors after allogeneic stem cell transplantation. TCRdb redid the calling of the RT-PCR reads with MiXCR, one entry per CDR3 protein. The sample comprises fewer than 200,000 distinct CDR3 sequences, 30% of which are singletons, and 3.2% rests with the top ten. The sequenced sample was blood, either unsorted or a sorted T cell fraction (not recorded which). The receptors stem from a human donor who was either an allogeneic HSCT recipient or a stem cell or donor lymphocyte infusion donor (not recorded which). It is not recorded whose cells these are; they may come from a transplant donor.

The CDR3, as DNA: TGCAGTGCCCCCCGAGGGGCCCAGAACACTGAAGCTTTCTTT. Translated: CSAPRGAQNTEAFF. The chain combines TRBV20-1 with TRBJ1-1, with a possible D match to TRBD1 (5 bases). This CDR3 has 14 residues. The V and J ends lost 6 bases and 1 base respectively, with 15 bases between them. Germline-derived CDR1 and CDR2 are DFQATT and SNEGSKA (reference sequence).

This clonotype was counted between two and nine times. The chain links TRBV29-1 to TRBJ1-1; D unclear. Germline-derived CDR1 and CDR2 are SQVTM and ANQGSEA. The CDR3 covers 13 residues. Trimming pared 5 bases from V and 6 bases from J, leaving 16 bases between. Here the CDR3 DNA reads TGCAGCGTTCAAACCCGAGGGAGTTCTGAAGCTTTCTTT. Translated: CSVQTRGSSEAFF.

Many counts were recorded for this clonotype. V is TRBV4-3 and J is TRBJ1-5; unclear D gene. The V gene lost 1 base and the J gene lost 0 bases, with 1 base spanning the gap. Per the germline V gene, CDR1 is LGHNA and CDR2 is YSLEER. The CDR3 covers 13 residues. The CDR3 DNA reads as TGCGCCAGCAGCCAAGCTAGCAATCAGCCCCAGCATTTT. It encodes CASSQASNQPQHF.

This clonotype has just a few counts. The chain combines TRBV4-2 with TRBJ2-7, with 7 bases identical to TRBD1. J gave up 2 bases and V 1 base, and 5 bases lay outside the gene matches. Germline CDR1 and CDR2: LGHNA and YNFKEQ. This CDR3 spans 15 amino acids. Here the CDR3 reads CASSQAGTETYEQYF. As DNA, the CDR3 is TGTGCCAGCAGCCAAGCTGGGACAGAGACCTACGAGCAGTACTTC.

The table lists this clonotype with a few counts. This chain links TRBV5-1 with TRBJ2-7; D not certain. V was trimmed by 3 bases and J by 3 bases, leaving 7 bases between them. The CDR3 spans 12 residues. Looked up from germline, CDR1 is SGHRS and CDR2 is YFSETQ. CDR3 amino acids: CASSSSRYEQYF. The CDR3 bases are TGCGCCAGCAGCTCGAGTCGCTACGAGCAGTACTTC.

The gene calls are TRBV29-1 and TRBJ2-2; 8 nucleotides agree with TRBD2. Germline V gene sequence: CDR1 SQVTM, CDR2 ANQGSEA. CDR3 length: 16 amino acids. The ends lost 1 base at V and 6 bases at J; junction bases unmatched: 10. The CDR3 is CSVEGGAGVDSGELFF. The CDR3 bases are TGCAGCGTTGAAGGCGGAGCGGGAGTCGACTCCGGGGAGCTGTTTTTT.

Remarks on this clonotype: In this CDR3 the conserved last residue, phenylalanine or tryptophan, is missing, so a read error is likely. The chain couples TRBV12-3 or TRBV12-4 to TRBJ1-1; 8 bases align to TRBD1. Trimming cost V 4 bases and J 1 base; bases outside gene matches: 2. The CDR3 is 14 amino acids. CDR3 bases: TGTGCCAGCAGTTATGGGACAGGGAACACTGAAGCTTTCTTG. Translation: CASSYGTGNTEAFL.

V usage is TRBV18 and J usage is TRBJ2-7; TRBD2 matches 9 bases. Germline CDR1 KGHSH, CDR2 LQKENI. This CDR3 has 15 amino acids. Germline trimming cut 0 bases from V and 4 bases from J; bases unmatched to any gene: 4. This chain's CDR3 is CASSPPSREGYEQYF. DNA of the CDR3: TGTGCCAGCTCACCACCATCGCGGGAGGGTTACGAGCAGTACTTC.

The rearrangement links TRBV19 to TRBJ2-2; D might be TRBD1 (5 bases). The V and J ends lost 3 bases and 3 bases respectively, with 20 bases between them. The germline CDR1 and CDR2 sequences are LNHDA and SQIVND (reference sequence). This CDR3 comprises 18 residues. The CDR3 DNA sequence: TGTGCCAGTAGTATCGGTCTTGGCAGGGCACGGTACACCGGGGAGCTGTTTTTT. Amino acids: CASSIGLGRARYTGELFF.

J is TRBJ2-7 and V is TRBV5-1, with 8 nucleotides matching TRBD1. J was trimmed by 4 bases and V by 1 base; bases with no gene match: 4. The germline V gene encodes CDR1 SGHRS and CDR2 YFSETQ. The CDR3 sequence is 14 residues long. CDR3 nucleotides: TGCGCCAGCAGCTTGTACCAGGGGGCTTACGAGCAGTACTTC. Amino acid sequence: CASSLYQGAYEQYF.

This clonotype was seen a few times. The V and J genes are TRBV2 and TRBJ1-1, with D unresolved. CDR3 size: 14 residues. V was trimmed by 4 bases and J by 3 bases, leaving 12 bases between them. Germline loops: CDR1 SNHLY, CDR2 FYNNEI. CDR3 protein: CASSVSEWYTEAFF. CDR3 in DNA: TGTGCCAGCAGTGTGTCCGAGTGGTACACTGAAGCTTTCTTT.

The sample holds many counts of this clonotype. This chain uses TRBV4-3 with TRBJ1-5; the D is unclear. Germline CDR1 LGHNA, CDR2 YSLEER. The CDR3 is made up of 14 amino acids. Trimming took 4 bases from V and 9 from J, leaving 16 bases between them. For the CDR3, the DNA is TGCGCCAGCAGCCCCCGTCTTTCCTTTGGGCCCCAGCATTTT. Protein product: CASSPRLSFGPQHF.

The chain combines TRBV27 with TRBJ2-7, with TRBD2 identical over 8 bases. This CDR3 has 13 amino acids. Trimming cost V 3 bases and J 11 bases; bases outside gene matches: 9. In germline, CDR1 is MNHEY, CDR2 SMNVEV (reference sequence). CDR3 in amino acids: CASSFSGTSEEYF. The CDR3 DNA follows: TGTGCCAGCAGTTTCTCCGGGACTAGTGAGGAGTACTTC.

In DNA, the CDR3 is TGTGCCAGCAGTTCAACTAGCGAGAACACCGGGGAGCTGTTTTTT. It encodes CASSSTSENTGELFF. V and J are TRBV12-3 or TRBV12-4 and TRBJ2-2, with 7 positions matching TRBD2. The CDR3 extends over 15 amino acids. V lost 4 bases to trimming and J lost 1 base; unmatched junction nucleotides: 3.

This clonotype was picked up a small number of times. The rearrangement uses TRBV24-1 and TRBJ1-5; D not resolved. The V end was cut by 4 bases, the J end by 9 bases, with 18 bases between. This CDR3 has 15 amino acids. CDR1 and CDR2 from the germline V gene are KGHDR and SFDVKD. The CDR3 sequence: CATSEPRPRVSPQHF. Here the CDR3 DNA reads TGTGCCACCAGTGAACCCCGACCAAGAGTTTCGCCCCAGCATTTT.

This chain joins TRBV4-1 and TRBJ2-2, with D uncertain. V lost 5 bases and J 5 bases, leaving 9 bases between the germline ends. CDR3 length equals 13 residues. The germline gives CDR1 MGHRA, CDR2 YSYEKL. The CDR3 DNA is TGCGCCAGCAGCTTAGTACTAACCGGGGAGCTGTTTTTT. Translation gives CASSLVLTGELFF.

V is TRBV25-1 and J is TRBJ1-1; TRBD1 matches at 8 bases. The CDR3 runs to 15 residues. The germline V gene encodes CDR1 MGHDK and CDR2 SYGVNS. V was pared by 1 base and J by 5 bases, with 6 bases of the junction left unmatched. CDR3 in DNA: TGTGCCAGCAGTGAATCGGCCAGGGGGCAGACTGAAGCTTTCTTT. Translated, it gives CASSESARGQTEAFF.